The 13 T cell receptor beta chains given below trace back to one sample, sequenced in a study of breast tumors, draining lymph nodes, adjacent tissues. TCRdb redid the calling of the multiplex PCR reads with MiXCR, one entry per CDR3 protein. The sample lists about 180,000 distinct CDR3 sequences, approximately 30% seen once, with approximately 4.2% in the top ten. The lymph nodes were axillary draining lymph nodes from breast cancer patients. Sample: axillary lymph node tissue. The origin of the receptors is a female donor with breast cancer. Some clones in this sample may be carry-over from other donors' samples.

The V gene is TRBV27, the J gene TRBJ1-6, with D unresolved. Trimming pared 6 bases from V and 7 bases from J, leaving 7 bases between. The CDR3 sequence is 12 residues long. Germline-derived CDR1 and CDR2 are MNHEY and SMNVEV (reference sequence). The CDR3 protein is CASRLSNSPLHF. The CDR3 DNA follows: TGTGCCAGCAGACTCTCGAATTCACCCCTCCACTTT.

The chain combines TRBV15 with TRBJ2-3, with 9 bases fitting TRBD1. J was trimmed by 11 bases and V by 3 bases; bases with no gene match: 12. The CDR3 is made up of 15 amino acids. Germline CDR1 reads LNHNV; CDR2 reads YYDKDF (reference sequence). The CDR3 nucleotides are TGTGCCACCAGCAGGAGACAGGGGGAGAGTGGTGAGCAGTATTTT. This codes for CATSRRQGESGEQYF.

This clonotype was counted at least ten times. The chain recombines TRBV12-3 or TRBV12-4 with TRBJ2-3, with D possibly called TRBD1 or TRBD2 (5 bases each). The CDR3 spans 15 residues. Trimming removed 5 bases from V and 0 bases from J, with 12 bases in between. The CDR3 here is CASSPRDPSTDTQYF. The CDR3 nucleotides are TGTGCCAGCAGTCCCCGGGACCCTAGCACAGATACGCAGTATTTT.

Notes on this clonotype: It may be a read error: a sequence one base away is much more abundant. The V gene is TRBV12-3 or TRBV12-4, the J gene TRBJ1-3; perhaps TRBD1 as D (5 bases). V lost 6 bases and J lost 2, with 11 bases in between. This CDR3 is built from 14 residues. The CDR3 sequence: CASSRGDAGNTIYF. The CDR3 DNA is TGTGCCAGCAGCCGAGGGGATGCTGGAAACACCATATATTTT.

The sample holds many counts of this clonotype. This chain connects TRBV18 to TRBJ2-3; D unresolved. Between the trimmed V and J ends, which lost 1 base and 0 bases, there was a span of 8 bases. This CDR3 spans 15 amino acids. The germline CDR1 and CDR2 sequences are KGHSH and LQKENI. In DNA form, the CDR3 reads TGTGCCAGCTCACCACAGGACCCTAGCACAGATACGCAGTATTTT. This encodes CASSPQDPSTDTQYF.

The V and J genes are TRBV11-3 and TRBJ2-5, with 8 bases that match TRBD1. Germline V lookup: CDR1 SGHNT, CDR2 YENEEA. The CDR3 has 13 amino acids. J lost 7 bases, V lost 5 bases, and 6 bases had no gene match. The CDR3 is CASSPTTGVTQYF. CDR3 nucleotides: TGTGCCAGCAGCCCAACGACAGGGGTGACCCAGTACTTC. Combining the CDR3 with reference TRBV11-3 and TRBJ2-5 gives the whole variable domain EAGVVQSPRYKIIEKKQPVAFWCNPISGHNTLYWYLQNLGQGPELLIRYENEEAVDDSQLPKDRFSAERLKGVDSTLKIQPAELGDSAVYLCASSPTTGVTQYFGPGTRLLVL.

This clonotype has at least ten counts. The V and J genes are TRBV12-5 and TRBJ1-2; 7 bases are a match to TRBD1. The CDR3 length is 17 residues. Germline V gene sequence: CDR1 LGHNT, CDR2 FRNRAP. V trimming: 5 bases; J trimming: 1 base; junction bases outside the gene matches: 13. The DNA of the CDR3 is TGTGCTAGTGGTCAAGCCCTCGGACAGGCGATTAACTATGGCTACACCTTC. Translating gives CASGQALGQAINYGYTF.

This clonotype showed up many times. The gene calls are TRBV5-1 and TRBJ1-2, with 7 positions matching TRBD1. CDR3 length equals 14 residues. The V segment lost 1 base and the J segment 6 bases; nucleotides outside the gene matches: 6. CDR1 and CDR2 from the germline V gene are SGHRS and YFSETQ. For the CDR3, the DNA is TGCGCCAGCAGCTTGCCACAACAGGGGCATGGCTACACCTTC. Amino acids: CASSLPQQGHGYTF.

The chain is built from TRBV5-4 and TRBJ2-5; 9 positions agree with TRBD2. This CDR3 comprises 16 residues. The J segment lost 2 bases and the V segment lost 2 bases, leaving 7 bases of the junction unmatched. CDR1 and CDR2 from the germline V gene are SGHNT and YYREEE (reference sequence). As DNA, the CDR3 is TGTGCCAGCAGCTTTGGAGCGGGGGGTAATCAAGAGACCCAGTACTTC. Translating it yields CASSFGAGGNQETQYF.

DNA for the CDR3: TGCAGTGCTAGAGACGCAGCGGGGGCGAACACCGGGGAGCTGTTTTTT. Amino acid sequence: CSARDAAGANTGELFF. The gene calls are TRBV20-1 and TRBJ2-2, with 8 positions matching TRBD2. The germline V gene encodes CDR1 DFQATT and CDR2 SNEGSKA (reference sequence). The CDR3 is made up of 16 amino acids. J gave up 0 bases and V 0 bases, and 3 bases lay outside the gene matches.

This clonotype was counted ten times or more. The chain recombines TRBV20-1 with TRBJ2-2; 9 nucleotides match TRBD2. This CDR3 contains 16 residues. Germline V CDR1 and CDR2: DFQATT, SNEGSKA (reference sequence). Trimming at V came to 1 base and at J to 5 bases, leaving 8 bases not matched to a gene. The CDR3 here is CSARGSGLAYTGELFF. The CDR3 bases are TGCAGTGCTAGAGGCTCCGGACTAGCGTATACCGGGGAGCTGTTTTTT.

This clonotype was seen at least ten times. Given a much more abundant clone one base away, this may be a read error. This CDR3 is missing its conserved last phenylalanine or tryptophan, likely due to a read error. This chain joins TRBV10-3 and TRBJ1-4; 9 bases agree with TRBD1. The CDR3 has 14 amino acids. Unmatched junction bases numbered 7, after V lost 6 bases and J lost 8 bases. In germline, CDR1 is ENHRY, CDR2 SYGVKD. The CDR3 nucleotides are TGTGCCATCAGACAACAGGGGGCAGGGGAAAAACTGTTTTCT. The encoded protein is CAIRQQGAGEKLFS.

For the CDR3, the DNA is TGCAGTGCCAAATCAAAGGGGACGCCCAGCTCTGGAAACACCTTC. It encodes CSAKSKGTPSSGNTF. J is TRBJ1-2 and V is TRBV20-1, with D possibly being TRBD1 (5 bases). V lost 6 bases and J lost 12, with 29 bases in between. In germline, CDR1 is DFQATT, CDR2 SNEGSKA (reference sequence). The CDR3 has 15 residues.